This entry lists 15 T cell receptor beta chains sequenced from one sample in a study of cytomegalovirus exposure and HLA in healthy donors. PCR used 60 Vbeta primers and 13 Jbeta primers. This table comes from immunoSEQ multiplex PCR, and its TCRdb copy is limited to in-frame clones, with some not included. Of about 160,000 clones listed, roughly 80% were seen once; the top ten hold about 3.5%. The sequenced sample was PBMCs. The receptors derive from a human donor in good health.

This chain uses TRBV30 with TRBJ2-7, with 7 bases lining up with TRBD1. The V segment lost 3 bases and the J segment 4 bases; nucleotides outside the gene matches: 9. There are 14 residues in the CDR3. CDR1 GTSNPN and CDR2 SVGIG come from the germline V gene (reference sequence). The CDR3 loop is CAWRAMGQSYEQYF. The CDR3 DNA sequence: TGTGCCTGGAGGGCGATGGGACAGTCTTACGAGCAGTACTTC.

This clone was counted a single time. V and J are TRBV5-4 and TRBJ1-4; TRBD1 is a possible D gene (5 bases). The V gene's germline CDR1 is SGHNT and CDR2 YYREEE (reference sequence). The CDR3 is 13 amino acids. Trimming removed 5 bases at V and 6 bases at J, with 11 bases between. CDR3 bases: TGTGCCAGCAGTCAGGGATTCGATGAAAAACTGTTTTTT. Residues: CASSQGFDEKLFF.

The V call is TRBV7-9, the J call TRBJ1-6, with D unclear. The CDR3 has 11 residues. Germline V gene sequence: CDR1 SEHNR, CDR2 FQNEAQ (reference sequence). V was clipped by 1 base and J by 14 bases, with 6 bases between them. CDR3 sequence reads: CASSLGSSLHF. The CDR3 nucleotides read TGTGCCAGCAGCTTAGGGAGTTCCCTCCACTTT.

The chain employs TRBV27 and TRBJ2-1, with 13 bases aligning to TRBD2. The CDR3 consists of 16 residues. Trimming removed 2 bases from V and 7 bases from J; junction bases left unmatched: 5. Per germline, CDR1 MNHEY and CDR2 SMNVEV (reference sequence). CDR3 nucleotide sequence: TGTGCCAGCAGTTTAGCGGGGGGACTAGCGGGAAATGAGCAGTTCTTC. It specifies CASSLAGGLAGNEQFF.

This clone turned up a few times. This chain uses TRBV10-3 with TRBJ2-6; the match to TRBD1 covers 8 bases. Trimming cost V 9 bases and J 2 bases; bases outside gene matches: 6. The CDR3 runs 15 residues. The V gene's germline CDR1 is ENHRY and CDR2 SYGVKD. The CDR3 coding sequence is TGTGCCATTGGACAGGGTGATACTGGGGCCAACGTCCTGACTTTC. Its translation is CAIGQGDTGANVLTF.

The chain joins TRBV6-1 to TRBJ2-1; 8 bases are a match to TRBD2. Trimming at V came to 1 base and at J to 3 bases, leaving 5 bases not matched to a gene. From germline, CDR1 is MNHNS and CDR2 SASEGT. The CDR3 is 16 residues long. The CDR3 reads CASSEGLAGSYNEQFF. The CDR3 nucleotides are TGTGCCAGCAGTGAAGGGCTAGCGGGCAGCTACAATGAGCAGTTCTTC.

This rearrangement joins TRBV7-2 to TRBJ1-3, with TRBD1 matching over 7 bases. Germline CDR1 SGHTA, CDR2 FQGNSA. The CDR3 length is 15 residues. The V segment lost 1 base and the J segment 2 bases; nucleotides outside the gene matches: 2. The DNA of the CDR3 is TGTGCCAGCAGCTTAGTAACAGGGGCTGGAAACACCATATATTTT. It is translated as CASSLVTGAGNTIYF.

This clone was picked up one time. V usage is TRBV18 and J usage is TRBJ1-3, with 7 bases that match TRBD1. The J segment lost 3 bases and the V segment lost 6 bases, leaving 8 bases of the junction unmatched. Germline V lookup: CDR1 KGHSH, CDR2 LQKENI. This CDR3 comprises 15 residues. The CDR3 loop is CASSPGGHYGNTIYF. CDR3 sequence (DNA): TGTGCCAGCTCTCCAGGGGGACACTATGGAAACACCATATATTTT.

Note on this clone: This sample includes further DNA sequences coding for the same CDR3. The V and J genes are TRBV5-4 and TRBJ2-7; possible D gene TRBD1, 6 bases. CDR3 size: 14 residues. Trimming pared 0 bases from V and 2 bases from J, leaving 9 bases between. CDR1 is SGHNT and CDR2 is YYREEE in the germline V gene (reference sequence). DNA for the CDR3: TGTGCCAGCAGCTTGGCAGGGGCTACCTACGAGCAGTACTTC. Translation gives CASSLAGATYEQYF.

The chain carries TRBV5-4 and TRBJ2-7; TRBD1 aligns across 10 bases. This CDR3 comprises 16 residues. Germline CDR1 and CDR2: SGHNT and YYREEE (reference sequence). J lost 0 bases, V lost 2 bases, and 5 bases had no gene match. CDR3 in DNA: TGTGCCAGCAGCTTCGGTAGACAGGGGGCCTCCTACGAGCAGTACTTC. This gives the protein CASSFGRQGASYEQYF.

CDR3 sequence reads: CASSPRDTDTQYF. The CDR3 DNA is TGTGCCAGCAGCCCACGGGACACAGATACGCAGTATTTT. V is TRBV11-3 and J is TRBJ2-3; D perhaps matches TRBD2 (5 bases). Germline CDR1 is SGHNT and CDR2 is YENEEA. V lost 5 bases and J lost 2, with 8 bases in between. The length of the CDR3 is 13 residues.

This chain links TRBV7-9 with TRBJ1-4; tentatively, D is TRBD1 (5 bases). The V end was cut by 3 bases, the J end by 5 bases, with 13 bases between. The CDR3 covers 15 residues. Germline values: CDR1 SEHNR, CDR2 FQNEAQ (reference sequence). In DNA form, the CDR3 reads TGTGCCAGCAGCTTGGCTACGGGGGGAAATGAAAAACTGTTTTTT. Translated: CASSLATGGNEKLFF.

The chain is built from TRBV10-3 and TRBJ1-1; 7 bases match TRBD1. The CDR3 consists of 12 residues. Germline lookup yields CDR1 ENHRY and CDR2 SYGVKD. Germline trimming cut 8 bases from V and 5 bases from J; bases unmatched to any gene: 5. The CDR3 bases are TGTGCCATCGGCGGGACAGAAACTGAAGCTTTCTTT. Translation: CAIGGTETEAFF.

The chain couples TRBV10-2 to TRBJ2-1; D unclear. Trimming cost V 9 bases and J 1 base, with 7 bases left between them. Germline values: CDR1 WSHSY, CDR2 SAAADI. This CDR3 region has 12 residues. The CDR3 bases are TGCGCCAGTGGAGATTCCTACAATGAGCAGTTCTTC. Translated, it gives CASGDSYNEQFF.

The chain has TRBV18 and TRBJ1-1; D might be TRBD1 (5 bases). V was cut by 8 bases and J by 0 bases, with 10 bases left in between. The CDR3 contains 13 residues. The germline CDR1 and CDR2 sequences are KGHSH and LQKENI. In DNA, the CDR3 is TGTGCCAGCACCGCGGGGGTGAACACTGAAGCTTTCTTT. Amino acids: CASTAGVNTEAFF.